The 4 T cell receptor beta chains in this list originate from one sample, sequenced in a study of regulatory T cells in long-lasting Graves disease (dated by TCRdb to the early 2020s). Library preparation was by multiplex PCR. The sequencer listed for this sample is Illumina HiSeq 4000. To build TCR beta libraries, CDR3 regions were amplified by Arm-PCR using iRepertoire HTBI primers. The public reads were run again by TCRdb, first through fastp at Q25 and then through MiXCR, and only productive beta chains were kept. Entries that share a CDR3 protein sequence are merged under the most common genes and DNA. This sample lists around 340,000 distinct CDR3 sequences; around 20% were detected once. In total, the top ten clones hold less than 35% of the sample. The time point label of this sample denotes: persistent/refractory GD, antithyroid drugs over 5 years with positive TRAb. For both TCR sequencing and RNA sequencing, RNA was extracted from PBMCs in TRIzol.

Sequenced here: peripheral blood mononuclear cells (PBMCs), sampled when the disease was refractory, from a patient treated with antithyroid drugs. The receptors shown here come from a female donor with Graves disease.

This clonotype was recorded at least ten times. The rearrangement joins TRBV27 to TRBJ1-5; tentatively, D is TRBD1 (6 bases). In germline, CDR1 is MNHEY, CDR2 SMNVEV (reference sequence). The CDR3 is 17 amino acids. V shed 6 bases and J shed 4 bases, with 22 bases lying between them. DNA for the CDR3: TGTGCCAGCAGCCGGAATCCGACAGGTAACCTAAATCAGCCCCAGCATTTT. It encodes CASSRNPTGNLNQPQHF.

This clonotype was counted a few times. This rearrangement joins TRBV6-2 or TRBV6-3 to TRBJ2-5; D remains ambiguous. The germline gives CDR1 MNHEY, CDR2 SVGEGT. The CDR3 is 16 residues long. V lost 5 bases and J lost 2, with 18 bases in between. CDR3 in amino acids: CASSEDRSRSQETQYF. In DNA form, the CDR3 reads TGTGCCAGCAGTGAAGATCGGTCTAGGTCTCAAGAGACCCAGTACTTC.

This clonotype was counted ten times or more. The chain couples TRBV27 to TRBJ2-7, with 11 nucleotides matching TRBD2. CDR1 and CDR2 from the germline V gene are MNHEY and SMNVEV (reference sequence). The J segment lost 2 bases and the V segment lost 5 bases, leaving 2 bases of the junction unmatched. This CDR3 region has 14 residues. The chain's CDR3 is CASSPSGGTYEQYF. DNA for the CDR3: TGTGCCAGCAGTCCTAGCGGGGGGACCTACGAGCAGTACTTC.

This clonotype has at least ten counts. J is TRBJ2-7 and V is TRBV11-2; 8 bases match TRBD2. Germline loops: CDR1 SGHAT, CDR2 FQNNGV. The junction had 11 bases not matched to a gene; V was cut back by 1 base and J by 0 bases. The CDR3 is 18 amino acids. In nucleotides, the CDR3 is TGTGCCAGCAGCTTAGTGTGGGGTAGCGGGGTTAGCTCCTACGAGCAGTACTTC. It encodes CASSLVWGSGVSSYEQYF.